This T cell receptor beta chain was found in a study of blood T cell repertoires in COVID-19. Across the study: Sites across the United States, Italy and Spain contributed samples from acute and convalescent COVID-19.

Germline CDR1 MDHEN, CDR2 SYDVKM. V dropped 8 bases and J dropped 4; count of bases not matched to a gene: 12. The length of the CDR3 is 15 residues. Per the authors' pipeline: Amplifying reference gene primers gave estimates of nucleated cell counts. Repertoires were generated with immunoSEQ multiplex PCR, while TCRdb's copy carries only in-frame clones and drops some. That table gives V, J and clone size, and the DNA gave D and trimming. The data show tens of thousands of clones, around three quarters seen once. The sequenced material came from peripheral blood. This chain links TRBV28 with TRBJ2-7; 9 nucleotides match TRBD2. This TCR was sampled from a human donor in a cohort sampled during active COVID-19. The CDR3: CASSSPGLAQYEQYF. DNA for the CDR3: TGTGCCAGCTCATCCCCGGGACTAGCACAGTACGAGCAGTACTTC.